These 18 T cell receptor beta chains came from one sample sequenced in a study of shared clonotypes between healthy human individuals. Profiling relied on immunoSEQ multiplex PCR, and the TCRdb table lists in-frame clones only, not all of them. The sample lists under 1,100,000 clones; more than 65% were seen once. Sequencing was performed on memory CD4+ T cells sorted from blood. Subset denoted: CD45RA-negative fraction. Receptor source: a young man in good health.

The chain links TRBV15 to TRBJ2-7; possible D gene TRBD2, 5 bases. The CDR3 is 14 residues long. CDR1 and CDR2 from the germline V gene are LNHNV and YYDKDF (reference sequence). V lost 5 bases, J lost 2 bases, and 13 bases lay in between. The CDR3 DNA follows: TGTGCCACCAGCGCGGGCGGATCCGCCTACGAGCAGTACTTC. Amino acids: CATSAGGSAYEQYF. The full variable domain, completed using reference TRBV15 and TRBJ2-7, is DAMVIQNPRYQVTQFGKPVTLSCSQTLNHNVMYWYQQKSSQAPKLLFHYYDKDFNNEADTPDNFQSRRPNTSFCFLDIRSPGLGDTAMYLCATSAGGSAYEQYFGPGTRLTVT.

The sample holds one count of this clone. The chain couples TRBV5-1 to TRBJ2-7; TRBD2 agrees at 10 bases. Trimming cost V 4 bases and J 5 bases; bases outside gene matches: 9. There are 15 residues in the CDR3. The V gene's germline CDR1 is SGHRS and CDR2 YFSETQ. CDR3 sequence: CASSPSGRAGNEQYF. The CDR3 nucleotides read TGCGCCAGCAGCCCCAGCGGGAGGGCCGGCAACGAGCAGTACTTC.

The rearrangement links TRBV30 to TRBJ1-6; no clear D gene. Germline loops: CDR1 GTSNPN, CDR2 SVGIG (reference sequence). The CDR3 has 13 amino acids. The germline V and J ends were trimmed by 1 base and 7 bases, with 8 bases remaining between them. The CDR3 DNA reads TGTGCCTGGAGTGGGCAGCCGAATTCACCCCTCCACTTT. Its translation is CAWSGQPNSPLHF.

The chain recombines TRBV2 with TRBJ1-2; D not resolved. CDR3 length: 14 amino acids. Germline V lookup: CDR1 SNHLY, CDR2 FYNNEI. V was shortened by 2 bases and J by 0 bases, with 7 bases between the two germline ends. CDR3 DNA: TGTGCCAGCAGTGAAAGGATGGCTAACTATGGCTACACCTTC. Its protein product is CASSERMANYGYTF.

The chain carries TRBV28 and TRBJ1-4; TRBD1 might be the D (6 bases). This CDR3 contains 18 residues. Germline lookup yields CDR1 MDHEN and CDR2 SYDVKM. Trimming took off 4 bases at V and 0 bases at J, with 18 bases between the two ends. The CDR3 DNA reads TGTGCCAGCAGTTCTATGGGGGCAGGGGACGCAACTAATGAAAAACTGTTTTTT. Encoded protein: CASSSMGAGDATNEKLFF.

V is TRBV6-6 and J is TRBJ2-7, with 15 positions matching TRBD2. The germline V gene has CDR1 MNHNY and CDR2 SVGAGI (reference sequence). Trimming cost V 6 bases and J 5 bases; bases outside gene matches: 5. The CDR3 spans 15 residues. CDR3 nucleotides: TGTGCCAGCAGCTGGGGACTAGCGGGAGGCCACGAGCAGTACTTC. It codes for CASSWGLAGGHEQYF.

This chain connects TRBV2 to TRBJ2-7, with a possible D match to TRBD2 (6 bases). The germline V and J ends were trimmed by 9 bases and 6 bases, with 12 bases remaining between them. The CDR3 is 11 residues long. The V gene's germline CDR1 is SNHLY and CDR2 FYNNEI. CDR3 loop: CARGTGGEQYF. CDR3 coding DNA: TGTGCCAGAGGGACCGGGGGCGAGCAGTACTTC.

This clone was seen a few times. The V and J genes are TRBV6-1 and TRBJ1-2; D is undetermined. Germline CDR1 reads MNHNS; CDR2 reads SASEGT. V lost 4 bases and J lost 4, with 19 bases in between. CDR3 length: 16 residues. For the CDR3, the DNA is TGTGCCAGCAGTGGAGGTGTGTGGTGGGCCGGCTATGGCTACACCTTC. Amino acid sequence: CASSGGVWWAGYGYTF.

V usage is TRBV7-2 and J usage is TRBJ1-2; the D is unclear. CDR3 size: 13 residues. Germline values: CDR1 SGHTA, CDR2 FQGNSA. Trimming removed 5 bases at V and 8 bases at J, with 15 bases between. Here the CDR3 reads CASSAGRQRGYTF. CDR3 DNA sequence: TGTGCCAGCAGCGCGGGCAGGCAGCGAGGCTACACCTTC.

J is TRBJ1-2 and V is TRBV2; D is undetermined. CDR3 size: 15 residues. Between the trimmed V and J ends, which lost 5 bases and 0 bases, there was a span of 13 bases. The germline V gene encodes CDR1 SNHLY and CDR2 FYNNEI. The CDR3 region has the DNA TGTGCCAGCAGTCCCGACCTATCCCCTAACTATGGCTACACCTTC. Translating gives CASSPDLSPNYGYTF.

To note about this clone: A junction end diverges from the germline sequence, so it may reflect a read error. J is TRBJ2-7 and V is TRBV14, with a tentative D call TRBD1 (5 bases). The CDR3 extends over 12 amino acids. CDR1 is SGHDN and CDR2 is FVKESK in the germline V gene. In DNA form, the CDR3 reads TGTGCCAGCAGCCAAGTCACAGGAGTTTCGAGTTTC. Encoded protein: CASSQVTGVSSF. Looking up the rest from reference TRBV14 and TRBJ2-7 gives the full variable domain: EAGVTQFPSHSVIEKGQTVTLRCDPISGHDNLYWYRRVMGKEIKFLLHFVKESKQDESGMPNNRFLAERTGGTYSTLKVQPAELEDSGVYFCASSQVTGVSSFGPGTRLTVT.

The chain uses TRBV18 and TRBJ1-5, with 8 bases fitting TRBD1. This CDR3 region has 16 residues. From germline, CDR1 is KGHSH and CDR2 LQKENI. V shed 5 bases and J 0 bases; nucleotides not matched to a gene: 6. The chain's CDR3 is CASSRGTGNSNQPQHF. CDR3 sequence (DNA): TGTGCCAGCTCAAGAGGGACAGGAAATAGCAATCAGCCCCAGCATTTT.

The chain carries TRBV6-5 and TRBJ1-2; no clear D. Germline assignment: CDR1 MNHEY and CDR2 SVGAGI. V gave up 7 bases and J gave up 3 bases, with 12 bases separating them. The CDR3 totals 13 residues. For the CDR3, the DNA is TGTGCCAGCAAAGGGCAGAAGTACTATGGCTACACCTTC. It is translated as CASKGQKYYGYTF.

V gene TRBV28 combines with J gene TRBJ2-7, with D unclear. The V end lost 4 bases, the J end lost 5 bases, and 6 bases lay between the germline ends. CDR1 is MDHEN and CDR2 is SYDVKM in the germline V gene. The CDR3 has 11 residues. CDR3 bases: TGTGCCAGCAGTTCTCGTGACGAGCAGTACTTC. Translated, it gives CASSSRDEQYF.

This clone was detected only a few times. CDR3 residues: CASSSRQGPFRGYTF. Here the CDR3 DNA reads TGTGCCAGTAGTTCCCGACAGGGGCCTTTTCGTGGCTACACCTTC. V and J are TRBV19 and TRBJ1-2; 8 bases map to TRBD1. This CDR3 region has 15 residues. Germline V CDR1 and CDR2: LNHDA, SQIVND (reference sequence). V shed 5 bases, J shed 7 bases, and the junction held 12 bases outside the gene matches.

The J gene is TRBJ1-2, the V gene TRBV11-2; D unclear. The length of the CDR3 is 14 residues. The germline V and J ends were trimmed by 5 bases and 0 bases, with 10 bases remaining between them. Germline V lookup: CDR1 SGHAT, CDR2 FQNNGV. The chain's CDR3 is CASSPRETNYGYTF. CDR3 in DNA: TGTGCCAGCAGCCCGAGGGAGACTAACTATGGCTACACCTTC. Drawing the rest from reference TRBV11-2 and TRBJ1-2, the complete variable domain is EAGVAQSPRYKIIEKRQSVAFWCNPISGHATLYWYQQILGQGPKLLIQFQNNGVVDDSQLPKDRFSAERLKGVDSTLKIQPAKLEDSAVYLCASSPRETNYGYTFGSGTRLTVV.

This clone is a singleton in its sample. The rearrangement links TRBV5-5 to TRBJ1-5, with no clear D. CDR1 SGHKS and CDR2 YYEKEE come from the germline V gene (reference sequence). V was trimmed by 4 bases and J by 5 bases, leaving 13 bases between them. CDR3 length: 14 residues. Written as DNA, the CDR3 is TGTGCCAGCAGCACATGGGAGTTCGATCAGCCCCAGCATTTT. Translated, it gives CASSTWEFDQPQHF.

The chain has TRBV6-6 and TRBJ2-7; TRBD1 or TRBD2 may be the D gene (5 bases each). CDR3 size: 14 residues. Germline CDR1 reads MNHNY; CDR2 reads SVGAGI (reference sequence). V gave up 6 bases and J gave up 3 bases, with 15 bases separating them. Written as DNA, the CDR3 is TGTGCCAGCAGGACCGCTGGGACCGTCTACGAGCAGTACTTC. Encoded protein: CASRTAGTVYEQYF.